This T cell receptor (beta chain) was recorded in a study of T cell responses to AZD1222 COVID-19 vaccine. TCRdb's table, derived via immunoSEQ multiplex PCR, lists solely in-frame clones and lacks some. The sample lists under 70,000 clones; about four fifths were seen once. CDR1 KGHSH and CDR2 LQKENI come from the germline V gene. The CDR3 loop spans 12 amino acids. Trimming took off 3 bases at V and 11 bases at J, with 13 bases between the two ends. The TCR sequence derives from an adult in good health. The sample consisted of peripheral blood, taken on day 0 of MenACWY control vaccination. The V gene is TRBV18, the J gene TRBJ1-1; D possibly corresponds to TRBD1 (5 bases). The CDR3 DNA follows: TGTGCCAGCTCACCCGTGGTTGAGGGGGCTTTCTTT. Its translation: CASSPVVEGAFF. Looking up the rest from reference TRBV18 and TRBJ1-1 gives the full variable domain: NAGVMQNPRHLVRRRGQEARLRCSPMKGHSHVYWYRQLPEEGLKFMVYLQKENIIDESGMPKERFSAEFPKEGPSILRIQQVVRGDSAAYFCASSPVVEGAFFGQGTRLTVV.